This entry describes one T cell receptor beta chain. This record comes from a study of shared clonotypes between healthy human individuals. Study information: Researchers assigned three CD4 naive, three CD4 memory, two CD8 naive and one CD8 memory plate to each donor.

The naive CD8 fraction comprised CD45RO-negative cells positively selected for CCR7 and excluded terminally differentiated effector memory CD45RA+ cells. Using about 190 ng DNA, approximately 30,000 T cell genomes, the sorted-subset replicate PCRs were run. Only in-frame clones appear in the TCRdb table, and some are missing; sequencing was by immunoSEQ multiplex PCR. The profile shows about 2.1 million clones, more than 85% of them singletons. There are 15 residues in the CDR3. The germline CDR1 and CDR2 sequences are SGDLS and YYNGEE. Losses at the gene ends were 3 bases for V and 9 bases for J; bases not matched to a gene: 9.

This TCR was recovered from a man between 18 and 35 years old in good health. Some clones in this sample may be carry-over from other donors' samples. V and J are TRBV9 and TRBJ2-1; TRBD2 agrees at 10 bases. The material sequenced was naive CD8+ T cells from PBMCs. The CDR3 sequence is CASSGPGTSASEQFF. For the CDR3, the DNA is TGTGCCAGCAGCGGACCCGGGACTAGCGCCAGTGAGCAGTTCTTC. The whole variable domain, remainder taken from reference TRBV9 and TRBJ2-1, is DSGVTQTPKHLITATGQRVTLRCSPRSGDLSVYWYQQSLDQGLQFLIQYYNGEERAKGNILERFSAQQFPDLHSELNLSSLELGDSALYFCASSGPGTSASEQFFGPGTRLTVL.